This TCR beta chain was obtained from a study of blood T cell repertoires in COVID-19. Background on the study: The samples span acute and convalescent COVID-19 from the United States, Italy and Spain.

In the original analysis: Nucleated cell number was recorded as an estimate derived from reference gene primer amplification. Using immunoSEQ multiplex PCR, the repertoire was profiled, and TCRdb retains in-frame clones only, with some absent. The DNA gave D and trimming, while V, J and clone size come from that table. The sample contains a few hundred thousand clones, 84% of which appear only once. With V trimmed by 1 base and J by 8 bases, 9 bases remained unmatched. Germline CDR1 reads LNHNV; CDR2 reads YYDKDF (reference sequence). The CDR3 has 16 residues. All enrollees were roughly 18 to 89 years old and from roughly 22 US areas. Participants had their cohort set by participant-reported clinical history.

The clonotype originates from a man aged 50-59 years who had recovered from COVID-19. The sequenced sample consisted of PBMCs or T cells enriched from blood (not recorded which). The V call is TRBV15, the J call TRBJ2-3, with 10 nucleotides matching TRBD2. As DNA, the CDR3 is TGTGCCACCAGCAGAGCCACGGCCAGCGGGAGGGGTACGCAGTATTTT. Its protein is CATSRATASGRGTQYF.